Listed below are T cell receptor beta chains from one sample, sequenced in a study of glioma-infiltrating T cells. TCRdb redid the calling of the multiplex PCR reads with MiXCR, one entry per CDR3 protein. This table holds 150,000 or so distinct CDR3 sequences, roughly two fifths found once. Sequenced material: glioma tissue, nonneoplastic brain tissue, or PBMCs (not recorded which). The source of these receptors is a human donor with low-grade glioma or glioblastoma, undergoing nonglioma brain surgery, or in good health (not recorded which). Each CDR3 is given with its conserved first and last residue. The order of the fields is D gene, J gene, V gene, clone size, CDR3 protein, CDR3 DNA. D genes are given only for firm matches. Not every row has a clone size; where given, it reads once, few, many or a size class.

d_gene: NA; j_gene: TRBJ1-2; v_gene: TRBV27; abundance: NA; CDR3aa: CASSRGNGYTF; CDR3nt: TGTGCCAGCAGTCGAGGAAATGGCTACACCTTC
d_gene: NA; j_gene: TRBJ1-5; v_gene: TRBV27; abundance: few; CDR3aa: CASSSPGLNQPQHF; CDR3nt: TGTGCCAGCAGTTCCCCAGGCCTCAATCAGCCCCAGCATTTT
d_gene: NA; j_gene: TRBJ1-1; v_gene: TRBV2; abundance: NA; CDR3aa: CASSEAPGYTEAFF; CDR3nt: TGTGCCAGCAGTGAAGCGCCGGGCTATACTGAAGCTTTCTTT
d_gene: NA; j_gene: TRBJ1-1; v_gene: TRBV20-1; abundance: once; CDR3aa: CSARVVRRQSNTEAFF; CDR3nt: TGCAGTGCTAGGGTGGTCAGGCGACAGTCGAACACTGAAGCTTTCTTT
d_gene: TRBD2; j_gene: TRBJ2-5; v_gene: TRBV7-2; abundance: few; CDR3aa: CASSGSGNQETQYF; CDR3nt: TGTGCCAGCAGCGGTAGCGGGAACCAAGAGACCCAGTACTTC
d_gene: TRBD1; j_gene: TRBJ2-3; v_gene: TRBV6-1; abundance: NA; CDR3aa: CASSDTGTGSTDTQYF; CDR3nt: TGTGCCAGCAGCGACACCGGGACAGGGAGCACAGATACGCAGTATTTT
d_gene: NA; j_gene: TRBJ2-7; v_gene: TRBV7-2; abundance: NA; CDR3aa: CARGSGLYEQYF; CDR3nt: TGTGCCCGCGGATCGGGTTTATACGAGCAGTACTTC
d_gene: NA; j_gene: TRBJ1-1; v_gene: TRBV19; abundance: few; CDR3aa: CASSINRLNTEAFF; CDR3nt: TGTGCCAGTAGTATAAACAGGTTGAACACTGAAGCTTTCTTT
d_gene: NA; j_gene: TRBJ2-7; v_gene: TRBV20-1; abundance: NA; CDR3aa: CSASPDTYEQYF; CDR3nt: TGCAGTGCTAGTCCTGATACCTACGAGCAGTACTTC
d_gene: TRBD1; j_gene: TRBJ2-1; v_gene: TRBV11-2; abundance: few; CDR3aa: CASSLGSGGGHEQFF; CDR3nt: TGTGCCAGCAGCTTAGGGTCAGGGGGTGGTCATGAGCAGTTCTTC
d_gene: TRBD1; j_gene: TRBJ2-5; v_gene: TRBV25-1; abundance: few; CDR3aa: CASSYRGRRQETQYF; CDR3nt: TGTGCCAGCAGTTACAGGGGAAGACGGCAAGAGACCCAGTACTTC
d_gene: NA; j_gene: TRBJ2-1; v_gene: TRBV10-3; abundance: NA; CDR3aa: CAIGEGYNEQFF; CDR3nt: TGTGCCATCGGAGAGGGATACAATGAGCAGTTCTTC
d_gene: TRBD1; j_gene: TRBJ2-5; v_gene: TRBV7-2; abundance: NA; CDR3aa: CAGSWTGQETQYF; CDR3nt: TGTGCCGGCAGCTGGACAGGGCAGGAGACCCAGTACTTC
d_gene: TRBD1; j_gene: TRBJ2-1; v_gene: TRBV6-1; abundance: few; CDR3aa: CASRLTGQGVNEQFF; CDR3nt: TGTGCCAGCAGGCTTACGGGACAGGGTGTGAATGAGCAGTTCTTC
d_gene: NA; j_gene: TRBJ2-3; v_gene: TRBV7-9; abundance: few; CDR3aa: CASSLMGEDTQYF; CDR3nt: TGTGCCAGCAGCTTAATGGGGGAAGATACGCAGTATTTT
d_gene: TRBD1; j_gene: TRBJ1-1; v_gene: TRBV7-9; abundance: NA; CDR3aa: CASSQGTGNTEAFF; CDR3nt: TGTGCCAGCAGCCAGGGGACAGGGAACACTGAAGCTTTCTTT
d_gene: NA; j_gene: TRBJ2-1; v_gene: TRBV29-1; abundance: few; CDR3aa: CSVGGGSSYNEQFF; CDR3nt: TGCAGCGTTGGGGGGGGCAGTTCCTACAATGAGCAGTTCTTC